Shown below are 27 T cell receptor beta chains from a single sample sequenced in a study of blood T cell repertoires in COVID-19. TCRdb's copy holds only in-frame clones and misses some; the assay was immunoSEQ multiplex PCR. The repertoire consists of 200,000 to 300,000 clones, with approximately 86% occurring once and the leading ten covering over 7.5%. Sequenced material: peripheral blood. These receptors came from a man aged 40-49 years who had recovered from COVID-19.

The chain joins TRBV6-2 or TRBV6-3 to TRBJ2-1; the match to TRBD2 covers 12 bases. V trimming: 5 bases; J trimming: 7 bases; junction bases outside the gene matches: 9. The CDR3 extends over 16 amino acids. CDR1 and CDR2 (germline): MNHEY, SVGEGT. In DNA, the CDR3 is TGTGCCAGCAGTCTTCTAGCGGGAGGGCCAGTAAATGAGCAGTTCTTC. Translation: CASSLLAGGPVNEQFF.

V gene TRBV5-4 combines with J gene TRBJ1-1; D is undetermined. The germline gives CDR1 SGHNT, CDR2 YYREEE (reference sequence). This CDR3 is built from 14 residues. V lost 5 bases and J lost 10, with 21 bases in between. In nucleotides, the CDR3 is TGTGCCAGCAGTTTTGAGGGCCCCCTTGTTGGAGCTTTCTTT. This sequence encodes CASSFEGPLVGAFF. The full variable domain, with the rest looked up from reference TRBV5-4 and TRBJ1-1, is ETGVTQSPTHLIKTRGQQVTLRCSSQSGHNTVSWYQQALGQGPQFIFQYYREEENGRGNFPPRFSGLQFPNYSSELNVNALELDDSALYLCASSFEGPLVGAFFGQGTRLTVV.

V usage is TRBV5-1 and J usage is TRBJ2-2; 12 bases fit TRBD1. The CDR3 has 17 amino acids. Unmatched junction bases numbered 6, after V lost 0 bases and J lost 6 bases. In germline, CDR1 is SGHRS, CDR2 YFSETQ. The CDR3 sequence is CASSLAPGQGAAGELFF. CDR3 coding DNA: TGCGCCAGCAGCTTGGCCCCGGGACAGGGGGCTGCCGGGGAGCTGTTTTTT.

This clone showed up many times. This sequence joins TRBV3-1 (or the pseudogene TRBV3-2) and TRBJ1-1, with 8 bases that match TRBD1. V shed 2 bases and J 10 bases; nucleotides not matched to a gene: 0. The CDR3 contains 11 residues. Germline values: CDR1 LGHDT, CDR2 YNNKEL (reference sequence). The CDR3 coding sequence is TGTGCCAGCAGCCAACAGGGGGCAGCTTTCTTT. It translates to CASSQQGAAFF.

The chain joins TRBV5-1 to TRBJ2-7; D ambiguous. Germline CDR1 reads SGHRS; CDR2 reads YFSETQ. CDR3 length: 15 amino acids. The germline V and J ends were trimmed by 2 bases and 0 bases, with 12 bases remaining between them. This chain's CDR3 is CASSFGTGFSYEQYF. In DNA form, the CDR3 reads TGCGCCAGCAGCTTTGGTACGGGTTTCTCCTACGAGCAGTACTTC.

CDR3 sequence: CASSLAPWTATYNEQFF. CDR3 coding DNA: TGCGCCAGCAGCTTGGCCCCGTGGACAGCGACCTACAATGAGCAGTTCTTC. V is TRBV5-1 and J is TRBJ2-1; perhaps TRBD1 as D (6 bases). V lost 0 bases and J 2 bases, leaving 15 bases between the germline ends. The CDR3 extends over 17 amino acids. Germline-derived CDR1 and CDR2 are SGHRS and YFSETQ.

V usage is TRBV6-6 and J usage is TRBJ1-2; D gene uncertain. Trimming left V 4 bases short and J 7 bases short, with 19 bases between. CDR3 length equals 15 residues. Germline values: CDR1 MNHNY, CDR2 SVGAGI (reference sequence). The CDR3 DNA is TGTGCCAGCAGTTCACCCAGGATGGGCGGGCTTGGCTACACCTTC. It yields the protein CASSSPRMGGLGYTF.

V is TRBV7-9 and J is TRBJ2-1, with 10 nucleotides matching TRBD2. The ends lost 5 bases at V and 2 bases at J; junction bases unmatched: 6. This CDR3 contains 16 residues. Germline assignment: CDR1 SEHNR and CDR2 FQNEAQ (reference sequence). The DNA for the CDR3 is TGTGCCAGCAGCAAACTAGCGGGGATTACCTACAATGAGCAGTTCTTC. This translates into CASSKLAGITYNEQFF.

This clone appeared a single time. V usage is TRBV5-6 and J usage is TRBJ2-1; TRBD2 agrees at 12 bases. This CDR3 comprises 16 residues. Germline V gives CDR1 SGHDT, CDR2 YYEEEE. V shed 4 bases and J 6 bases; nucleotides not matched to a gene: 8. CDR3 coding DNA: TGTGCCAGCAGCCCGCCAACTAGCGGGAGGTCCAATGAGCAGTTCTTC. As protein: CASSPPTSGRSNEQFF.

The chain uses TRBV6-6 and TRBJ1-1; 9 bases are shared with TRBD1. The germline V gene has CDR1 MNHNY and CDR2 SVGAGI (reference sequence). V lost 4 bases, J lost 6 bases, and 6 bases stayed unmatched. This CDR3 region has 14 residues. CDR3 DNA sequence: TGTGCCAGCAGTTTAGGACAGGGGAGTGCTGAAGCTTTCTTT. It specifies CASSLGQGSAEAFF.

This clone was observed a few times. CDR3 coding DNA: TGTGCCACCCGACTAGCGGATCACACAGATACGCAGTATTTT. This translates into CATRLADHTDTQYF. This chain uses TRBV10-3 with TRBJ2-3; 9 nucleotides agree with TRBD2. Unmatched junction bases numbered 7, after V lost 10 bases and J lost 2 bases. CDR1 ENHRY and CDR2 SYGVKD come from the germline V gene. The CDR3 spans 14 residues.

This rearrangement joins TRBV6-2 or TRBV6-3 to TRBJ2-6; 9 positions match TRBD1. The CDR3 spans 19 residues. Germline V gene sequence: CDR1 MNHEY, CDR2 SVGEGT. V shed 2 bases, J shed 3 bases, and the junction held 11 bases outside the gene matches. In nucleotides, the CDR3 is TGTGCCAGCAGTTACGATTGGCGGGACAGGGTCAGTGGGGCCAACGTCCTGACTTTC. Translated, it gives CASSYDWRDRVSGANVLTF.

The chain has TRBV7-2 and TRBJ2-7; the D gene is possibly TRBD2 (5 bases). V was pared by 4 bases and J by 2 bases, with 12 bases between. Germline assignment: CDR1 SGHTA and CDR2 FQGNSA. The CDR3 contains 14 residues. The CDR3 nucleotides read TGTGCCAGCAGCTGGACCGGGGTGGCCTACGAGCAGTACTTC. It is translated as CASSWTGVAYEQYF.

This clone was seen just once. The chain has TRBV21-1 and TRBJ2-2; TRBD2, the D gene given by the table, was not confirmed from the DNA. TRBV21-1 is a documented pseudogene. There are 15 residues in the CDR3. CDR3 amino acids: CASSNRAGAAGELFF. Written as DNA, the CDR3 is TGTGCCAGCAGCAACCGGGCCGGAGCGGCCGGGGAGCTGTTTTTT.

CDR3: CASSVDTSGGALETQYF. DNA of the CDR3: TGTGCCAGCAGCGTAGATACTAGCGGGGGGGCCTTGGAGACCCAGTACTTC. This chain connects TRBV9 to TRBJ2-5; 13 bases line up with TRBD2. This CDR3 is 17 amino acids long. The germline CDR1 and CDR2 sequences are SGDLS and YYNGEE. Trimming took 0 bases from V and 5 from J; bases not matched to a gene: 7.

This sequence joins TRBV6-2 or TRBV6-3 and TRBJ1-6; TRBD1 matches at 9 bases. J gave up 9 bases and V 6 bases, and 12 bases lay outside the gene matches. CDR3 length: 16 residues. The germline V gene encodes CDR1 MNHEY and CDR2 SVGEGT. CDR3 loop: CASSSTRDRAPSPLHF. CDR3 in DNA: TGTGCCAGCAGCTCCACCCGGGACAGGGCCCCTTCACCCCTCCACTTT.

The chain uses TRBV30 and TRBJ2-3; TRBD2 aligns across 14 bases. The ends lost 0 bases at V and 4 bases at J; junction bases unmatched: 3. The CDR3 length is 16 residues. Germline V gene data show CDR1 as GTSNPN and CDR2 as SVGIG (reference sequence). The CDR3 coding sequence is TGTGCCTGGAGTGTAGGGACTAGCGGGAGTTCAGATACGCAGTATTTT. It specifies CAWSVGTSGSSDTQYF.

This clone came up a few times. The rearrangement uses TRBV2 and TRBJ1-6; D is perhaps TRBD1 (6 bases). The V end lost 7 bases, the J end lost 9 bases, and 19 bases lay between the germline ends. The CDR3 has 15 amino acids. CDR1 is SNHLY, CDR2 FYNNEI, per germline. CDR3 residues: CASIDYRAWASPLHF. The CDR3 DNA is TGTGCCAGCATTGATTACAGGGCCTGGGCTTCACCCCTCCACTTT.

The V gene is TRBV5-6, the J gene TRBJ1-2; D is perhaps TRBD1 (5 bases). CDR1 and CDR2 from the germline V gene are SGHDT and YYEEEE. The CDR3 is made up of 15 amino acids. V was cut by 5 bases and J by 2 bases, with 16 bases left in between. The CDR3 DNA sequence: TGTGCCAGCAGAACCCTCGGGGGACTAAACTATGGCTACACCTTC. This gives the protein CASRTLGGLNYGYTF.

The chain is built from TRBV3-1 (or the pseudogene TRBV3-2) and TRBJ2-2; D is possibly TRBD2 (5 bases). Germline-derived CDR1 and CDR2 are LGHDT and YNNKEL (reference sequence). V shed 2 bases and J shed 3 bases, with 10 bases lying between them. The CDR3 loop spans 15 amino acids. In DNA form, the CDR3 reads TGTGCCAGCAGCCAAAAGTCGGGATACACCGGGGAGCTGTTTTTT. It codes for CASSQKSGYTGELFF.

The chain joins TRBV10-2 to TRBJ2-3; weak D call: TRBD1 (5 bases). The CDR3 sequence is 11 residues long. V was trimmed by 11 bases and J by 5 bases, leaving 11 bases between them. The germline V gene encodes CDR1 WSHSY and CDR2 SAAADI. DNA of the CDR3: TGCGCCTCACTGGGGCGAGATACGCAGTATTTT. This gives the protein CASLGRDTQYF.

The V gene is TRBV29-1, the J gene TRBJ2-1; 7 nucleotides line up with TRBD2. The germline V gene has CDR1 SQVTM and CDR2 ANQGSEA. V trimming: 1 base; J trimming: 9 bases; junction bases outside the gene matches: 9. This CDR3 region has 14 residues. This CDR3 reads CSVEVVGGKGEQFF. The DNA of the CDR3 is TGCAGCGTTGAAGTCGTCGGGGGGAAGGGTGAGCAGTTCTTC.

The chain carries TRBV19 and TRBJ2-7, with TRBD2 identical over 8 bases. Germline V gene sequence: CDR1 LNHDA, CDR2 SQIVND (reference sequence). This CDR3 spans 15 amino acids. V gave up 6 bases and J gave up 5 bases; unmatched junction bases: 12. CDR3 protein: CASSGGGRLIDEQYF. In DNA, the CDR3 is TGTGCCAGTAGCGGGGGGGGCAGGTTAATCGACGAGCAGTACTTC.

The rearrangement uses TRBV11-3 and TRBJ2-1; possibly TRBD1 for D (5 bases). In germline, CDR1 is SGHNT, CDR2 YENEEA. V dropped 5 bases and J dropped 9 bases, with 20 bases sitting between them. This CDR3 has 15 residues. CDR3 in DNA: TGTGCCAGCAGCGCAGACCATGGGGCCGTGGGTGAGCAGTTCTTC. This codes for CASSADHGAVGEQFF.

The chain joins TRBV2 to TRBJ1-2; 7 bases agree with TRBD1. This CDR3 comprises 13 residues. Germline loops: CDR1 SNHLY, CDR2 FYNNEI. With 8 bases clipped from V and 6 bases from J, the junction kept 9 bases outside the gene matches. CDR3 sequence (DNA): TGTGCCAGCGTGGACAGGCAAAAGGATGGCTACACCTTC. It codes for CASVDRQKDGYTF.

The chain uses TRBV30 and TRBJ2-6, with 10 bases fitting TRBD1. V lost 8 bases, J lost 0 bases, and 1 base stayed unmatched. The CDR3 sequence is 14 residues long. Germline CDR1 is GTSNPN and CDR2 is SVGIG (reference sequence). In DNA form, the CDR3 reads TGTGCCGGGACAGGGGACTCTGGGGCCAACGTCCTGACTTTC. Translation: CAGTGDSGANVLTF.

The chain links TRBV27 to TRBJ1-2; 8 nucleotides line up with TRBD1. The CDR3 loop spans 15 amino acids. The germline V gene has CDR1 MNHEY and CDR2 SMNVEV (reference sequence). After removal of 2 bases from V and 3 bases from J, the junction contained 5 bases not matched to a gene. The CDR3 bases are TGTGCCAGCAGTTTAAGGCAGGGGGCGTACTATGGCTACACCTTC. This gives the protein CASSLRQGAYYGYTF.